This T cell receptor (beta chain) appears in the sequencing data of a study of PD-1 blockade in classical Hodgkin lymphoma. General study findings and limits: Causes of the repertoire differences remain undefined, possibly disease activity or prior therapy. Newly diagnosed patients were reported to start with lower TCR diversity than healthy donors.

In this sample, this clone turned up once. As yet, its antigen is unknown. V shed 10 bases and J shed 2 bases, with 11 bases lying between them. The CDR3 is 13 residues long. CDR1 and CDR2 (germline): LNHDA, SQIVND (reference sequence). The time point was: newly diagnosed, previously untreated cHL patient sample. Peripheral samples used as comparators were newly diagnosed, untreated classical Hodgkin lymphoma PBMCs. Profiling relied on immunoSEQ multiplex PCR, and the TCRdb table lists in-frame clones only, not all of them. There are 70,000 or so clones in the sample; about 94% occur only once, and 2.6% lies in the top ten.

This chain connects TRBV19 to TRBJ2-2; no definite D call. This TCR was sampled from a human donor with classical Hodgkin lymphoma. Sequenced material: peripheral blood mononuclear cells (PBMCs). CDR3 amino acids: CATKSPNTGELFF. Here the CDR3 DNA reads TGTGCCACTAAAAGTCCCAACACCGGGGAGCTGTTTTTT. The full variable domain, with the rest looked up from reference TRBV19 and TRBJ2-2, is DGGITQSPKYLFRKEGQNVTLSCEQNLNHDAMYWYRQDPGQGLRLIYYSQIVNDFQKGDIAEGYSVSREKKESFPLTVTSAQKNPTAFYLCATKSPNTGELFFGEGSRLTVL.